At least ten counts were recorded for the clone carrying this T cell receptor (beta chain). Its antigen is still unknown. The DNA ends 3 residues before the CDR3 does, and the rest of the CDR3 is filled in from the germline J gene. Some clones are missing from TCRdb's copy, which holds only in-frame ones; the method was immunoSEQ multiplex PCR. The specimen has about 37,000 clones, none found just once. This sample was included in a study of T cell clonality in common variable immunodeficiency. Study-level results: Reportedly, TCR beta sequences from common variable immunodeficiency showed fewer deletions and N-nucleotide insertions.

Germline values: CDR1 SGHDT, CDR2 YYEEEE. The CDR3 has 14 amino acids. Trimming left V 2 bases short and J 1 base short, with 9 bases between. The TCR comes from a person aged 18-70 years in good health. The sample taken for sequencing was peripheral blood mononuclear cells. V gene TRBV5-6 combines with J gene TRBJ1-1, with D uncertain. The sequenced CDR3 bases are TGTGCCAGCAGCTTCGGGGTGCAGAACACTGAA. Protein: CASSFGVQNTE. In full, the CDR3 reads CASSFGVQNTEAFF.